Shown below are 30 T cell receptor beta chains from a single sample sequenced in a study of cytomegalovirus exposure and HLA in healthy donors. The PCR made use of 60 Vbeta and 13 Jbeta primers. Measured with immunoSEQ multiplex PCR; TCRdb has only the in-frame clones, and not every one. The sample table includes about 140,000 clones. Sequencing was carried out using PBMCs. The source of these receptors is a man aged 35-49 years in good health and CMV-seronegative.

The chain combines TRBV18 with TRBJ1-6, with 7 nucleotides matching TRBD1. The J segment lost 7 bases and the V segment lost 3 bases, leaving 6 bases of the junction unmatched. From germline, CDR1 is KGHSH and CDR2 LQKENI. This CDR3 spans 15 amino acids. CDR3 in amino acids: CASSPGTESNSPLHF. As DNA, the CDR3 is TGTGCCAGCTCACCTGGGACAGAGAGCAATTCACCCCTCCACTTT.

This rearrangement joins TRBV6-6 to TRBJ1-5; 8 positions match TRBD1. The length of the CDR3 is 14 residues. Germline V gene data show CDR1 as MNHNY and CDR2 as SVGAGI (reference sequence). V was clipped by 7 bases and J by 4 bases; unmatched bases: 6. CDR3 DNA sequence: TGTGCCAGCAAGAAAGGACAGGGTAATCAGCCCCAGCATTTT. Translated, it gives CASKKGQGNQPQHF.

The rearrangement uses TRBV11-1 and TRBJ1-2, with TRBD1 matching over 7 bases. V was pared by 4 bases and J by 0 bases, with 8 bases of the junction left unmatched. Germline V CDR1 and CDR2: SGHAT, FQDESV (reference sequence). CDR3 length: 16 residues. CDR3 protein: CASSSLRDRPNYGYTF. As DNA, the CDR3 is TGTGCCAGCAGCTCTCTCCGGGACAGACCTAACTATGGCTACACCTTC.

The J gene is TRBJ1-2, the V gene TRBV10-3, with D hard to call. This CDR3 is 16 amino acids long. Germline lookup yields CDR1 ENHRY and CDR2 SYGVKD. V dropped 0 bases and J dropped 3 bases, with 14 bases sitting between them. The CDR3 loop is CAISESSGLGHYGYTF. The CDR3 DNA follows: TGTGCCATCAGTGAGTCGTCCGGACTCGGTCACTATGGCTACACCTTC.

The V and J genes are TRBV15 and TRBJ1-1; D remains unclear. CDR3 length: 12 residues. V was trimmed by 5 bases and J by 5 bases, leaving 9 bases between them. Germline V gene data show CDR1 as LNHNV and CDR2 as YYDKDF (reference sequence). In DNA, the CDR3 is TGTGCCACCAGCCCTGGAGGAACTGAAGCTTTCTTT. It yields the protein CATSPGGTEAFF. Full variable domain (rest looked up from reference TRBV15 and TRBJ1-1): DAMVIQNPRYQVTQFGKPVTLSCSQTLNHNVMYWYQQKSSQAPKLLFHYYDKDFNNEADTPDNFQSRRPNTSFCFLDIRSPGLGDTAMYLCATSPGGTEAFFGQGTRLTVV.

The gene calls are TRBV15 and TRBJ1-2, with TRBD1 identical over 8 bases. This CDR3 contains 16 residues. V lost 3 bases to trimming and J lost 0 bases; unmatched junction nucleotides: 6. Germline V gene data show CDR1 as LNHNV and CDR2 as YYDKDF (reference sequence). The CDR3 is CATSRVGQASNYGYTF. The CDR3 DNA reads TGTGCCACCAGCAGGGTGGGACAGGCCTCTAACTATGGCTACACCTTC.

J is TRBJ2-5 and V is TRBV15; D is perhaps TRBD1 (6 bases). The better agreement between TRBJ2-7 and the DNA end casts doubt on the J call. Germline CDR1 is LNHNV and CDR2 is YYDKDF (reference sequence). The CDR3 loop spans 15 amino acids. The CDR3 DNA reads TGTGCCACCAGCAGAGATGGAAACAGGGCCTACGAGCAGTACTTC. It is translated as CATSRDGNRAYEQYF.

The chain employs TRBV6-5 and TRBJ2-2; perhaps TRBD2 as D (5 bases). Germline V gene data show CDR1 as MNHEY and CDR2 as SVGAGI. The CDR3 has 14 amino acids. Trimming stripped 8 bases from V and 6 bases from J, with 16 bases between. This chain's CDR3 is CASVIYEGAGELFF. DNA of the CDR3: TGTGCCAGCGTTATTTATGAGGGCGCCGGGGAGCTGTTTTTT.

The chain employs TRBV4-1 and TRBJ1-4; D not certain. This CDR3 contains 15 residues. Between the trimmed V and J ends, which lost 3 bases and 4 bases, there was a span of 12 bases. Germline V lookup: CDR1 MGHRA, CDR2 YSYEKL. This CDR3 reads CASSHPGEGNEKLFF. CDR3 in DNA: TGCGCCAGCAGCCACCCCGGGGAGGGTAATGAAAAACTGTTTTTT.

The chain has TRBV7-2 and TRBJ2-3; a possible D gene is TRBD1 (5 bases). Germline V gives CDR1 SGHTA, CDR2 FQGNSA. Trimming removed 2 bases at V and 0 bases at J, with 21 bases between. This CDR3 region has 19 residues. CDR3 region: CASSLSSLLARASTDTQYF. The DNA for the CDR3 is TGTGCCAGCAGCTTATCCTCTCTGTTAGCCAGGGCGAGCACAGATACGCAGTATTTT.

The V and J genes are TRBV4-3 and TRBJ2-5; a weak D match, TRBD1 (5 bases). The CDR3 is 15 amino acids. V lost 0 bases and J 5 bases, leaving 13 bases between the germline ends. Germline CDR1 is LGHNA and CDR2 is YSLEER. Written as DNA, the CDR3 is TGCGCCAGCAGCCAAGATCTACAGGCTCGTGAGACCCAGTACTTC. This gives the protein CASSQDLQARETQYF.

This rearrangement joins TRBV6-5 to TRBJ1-5, with D perhaps TRBD1 (5 bases). Germline CDR1 reads MNHEY; CDR2 reads SVGAGI. This CDR3 has 13 amino acids. The germline V and J ends were trimmed by 4 bases and 6 bases, with 10 bases remaining between them. CDR3 in amino acids: CASSSGNGQPQHF. For the CDR3, the DNA is TGTGCCAGCAGTTCAGGGAACGGTCAGCCCCAGCATTTT.

The rearrangement uses TRBV6-5 and TRBJ1-2, with D possibly being TRBD1 (6 bases). Germline V lookup: CDR1 MNHEY, CDR2 SVGAGI. V was trimmed by 5 bases and J by 2 bases, leaving 12 bases between them. This CDR3 spans 14 amino acids. CDR3 amino acids: CASSGTQGNYGYTF. In DNA form, the CDR3 reads TGTGCCAGCAGTGGGACACAGGGAAACTATGGCTACACCTTC.

The V gene is TRBV7-8, the J gene TRBJ2-5; a possible D gene is TRBD1 (6 bases). V gave up 0 bases and J gave up 5 bases, with 16 bases separating them. The CDR3 runs to 16 residues. Germline V gene lookup returns CDR1 SGHVS and CDR2 FQNEAQ. CDR3 nucleotide sequence: TGTGCCAGCAGCTTAGCGCTTCTGGGGGCGCAGGAGACCCAGTACTTC. It is translated as CASSLALLGAQETQYF.

The chain employs TRBV27 and TRBJ2-3, with D perhaps matching TRBD2 (6 bases). Per the germline V gene, CDR1 is MNHEY and CDR2 is SMNVEV (reference sequence). CDR3 length: 15 residues. The ends were cut back, 2 bases at V and 2 bases at J, with 11 bases in the middle. CDR3 in DNA: TGTGCCAGCAGTTTAATCGGGGGTTACACAGATACGCAGTATTTT. Amino acid sequence: CASSLIGGYTDTQYF.

The gene calls are TRBV5-6 and TRBJ2-2; perhaps TRBD2 as D (6 bases). The V gene lost 3 bases and the J gene lost 1 base, with 10 bases spanning the gap. CDR1 is SGHDT and CDR2 is YYEEEE in the germline V gene. This CDR3 has 15 residues. In DNA form, the CDR3 reads TGTGCCAGCAGCTCACTAGCCTTGAACACCGGGGAGCTGTTTTTT. Its protein is CASSSLALNTGELFF. The variable domain in full, with the rest retrieved from reference TRBV5-6 and TRBJ2-2, is DAGVTQSPTHLIKTRGQQVTLRCSPKSGHDTVSWYQQALGQGPQFIFQYYEEEERQRGNFPDRFSGHQFPNYSSELNVNALLLGDSALYLCASSSLALNTGELFFGEGSRLTVL.

The chain's CDR3 is CATSRVAAALPKLNSPLHF. In DNA form, the CDR3 reads TGTGCCACCAGCAGAGTAGCTGCAGCCCTACCCAAACTTAATTCACCCCTCCACTTT. The chain links TRBV15 to TRBJ1-6; D remains unclear. V lost 1 base to trimming and J lost 6 bases, with 22 bases between them. This CDR3 has 19 residues. CDR1 and CDR2 (germline): LNHNV, YYDKDF (reference sequence).

V gene TRBV7-6 combines with J gene TRBJ1-2; TRBD1 matches at 7 bases. The CDR3 runs 13 residues. With V trimmed by 0 bases and J by 8 bases, 3 bases remained unmatched. Germline V gene sequence: CDR1 SGHVS, CDR2 FNYEAQ. CDR3 amino acids: CASSLAQGEGYTF. Written as DNA, the CDR3 is TGTGCCAGCAGCTTAGCCCAGGGGGAGGGCTACACCTTC.

Notes on this clone: A junction boundary mismatches the germline segment, possibly from a read error. The V call is TRBV28, the J call TRBJ1-2; weak D call: TRBD1 (5 bases). The CDR3 extends over 15 amino acids. CDR1 and CDR2 from the germline V gene are MDHEN and SYDVKM. The CDR3 DNA sequence: TGTACCAGCAGCTCCCACACAGGATCCAGCTATGGCTACACCTTC. Its translation is CTSSSHTGSSYGYTF.

The rearrangement links TRBV7-2 to TRBJ2-5, with 11 bases fitting TRBD2. The CDR3 spans 18 residues. V was clipped by 0 bases and J by 2 bases; unmatched bases: 8. CDR1 SGHTA and CDR2 FQGNSA come from the germline V gene. CDR3 bases: TGTGCCAGCAGCTTAGCGGGGAGGGGACTAGCGGCTCAAGAGACCCAGTACTTC. Its protein product is CASSLAGRGLAAQETQYF.

The rearrangement joins TRBV9 to TRBJ2-7, with D possibly TRBD2 on 6 matching bases. CDR1 and CDR2 (germline): SGDLS, YYNGEE. There are 13 residues in the CDR3. V lost 3 bases and J lost 3, with 10 bases in between. The DNA of the CDR3 is TGTGCCAGCAGCGCCCGGGACTTCTACGAGCAGTACTTC. Translation gives CASSARDFYEQYF.

The CDR3 sequence: CASSVASGGGDTQYF. The CDR3 region has the DNA TGTGCCAGCAGCGTCGCTAGCGGGGGCGGGGATACGCAGTATTTT. The chain recombines TRBV9 with TRBJ2-3; 10 bases match TRBD2. CDR3 length: 15 amino acids. Trimming at V came to 2 bases and at J to 6 bases, leaving 6 bases not matched to a gene. From germline, CDR1 is SGDLS and CDR2 YYNGEE.

The chain joins TRBV11-2 to TRBJ2-7; D perhaps matches TRBD2 (5 bases). V was shortened by 0 bases and J by 2 bases, with 11 bases between the two germline ends. The CDR3 runs to 15 residues. CDR1 SGHAT and CDR2 FQNNGV come from the germline V gene. CDR3 protein: CASSLDLGSPYEQYF. In DNA, the CDR3 is TGTGCCAGCAGCTTAGATCTGGGGAGCCCCTACGAGCAGTACTTC. The complete variable domain, with remaining parts taken from reference TRBV11-2 and TRBJ2-7, reads EAGVAQSPRYKIIEKRQSVAFWCNPISGHATLYWYQQILGQGPKLLIQFQNNGVVDDSQLPKDRFSAERLKGVDSTLKIQPAKLEDSAVYLCASSLDLGSPYEQYFGPGTRLTVT.

Comments on this clone: This sample also contains other DNA sequences that code for the same CDR3. The rearrangement joins TRBV18 to TRBJ2-7; TRBD1 matches at 8 bases. CDR3 length equals 14 residues. J gave up 5 bases and V 6 bases, and 9 bases lay outside the gene matches. Germline CDR1 and CDR2: KGHSH and LQKENI. CDR3 coding DNA: TGTGCCAGCTCGCCCGGGACAGGCGACCACGAGCAGTACTTC. It codes for CASSPGTGDHEQYF.

Details on this clone: The same CDR3 also results from other DNA sequences found in this sample. The rearrangement links TRBV2 to TRBJ1-2, with 7 bases that match TRBD1. This CDR3 has 13 residues. Germline CDR1 is SNHLY and CDR2 is FYNNEI. With V trimmed by 3 bases and J by 2 bases, 0 bases remained unmatched. This chain's CDR3 is CASSETGNYGYTF. The CDR3 DNA is TGTGCCAGCAGTGAGACAGGGAACTATGGCTACACCTTC.

The rearrangement links TRBV7-3 to TRBJ1-4; TRBD1 matches 7 bases. Germline V lookup: CDR1 SGHTA, CDR2 FQGTGA. The trim removed 4 bases at V and 7 bases at J, leaving 18 bases unmatched. This CDR3 comprises 18 residues. The CDR3 here is CASSSSEGEQGLSEKLFF. The CDR3 DNA reads TGTGCCAGCAGCTCTAGTGAGGGCGAACAGGGGTTAAGTGAAAAACTGTTTTTT.

The chain joins TRBV7-7 to TRBJ2-2, with D perhaps TRBD2 (5 bases). The CDR3 is made up of 14 amino acids. The V gene lost 5 bases and the J gene lost 0 bases, with 7 bases spanning the gap. Germline V gene lookup returns CDR1 SSHAT and CDR2 FNYEAQ (reference sequence). CDR3: CASSTGTNTGELFF. The CDR3 nucleotides are TGTGCCAGCAGCACCGGGACGAACACCGGGGAGCTGTTTTTT.

The V call is TRBV5-8, the J call TRBJ2-7; D is unclear. CDR3 length equals 13 residues. Trimming left V 2 bases short and J 1 base short, with 7 bases between. Germline loops: CDR1 SGHTS, CDR2 YDEGEE. CDR3 DNA: TGTGCCAGCAGCTTAACGGAGTCCTACGAGCAGTACTTC. As protein: CASSLTESYEQYF.

The chain joins TRBV5-6 to TRBJ2-7; TRBD2 aligns across 9 bases. Per germline, CDR1 SGHDT and CDR2 YYEEEE. Losses at the gene ends were 0 bases for V and 1 base for J; bases not matched to a gene: 2. This CDR3 is 15 amino acids long. CDR3 sequence (DNA): TGTGCCAGCAGCTTGGTTAGCGGGGGATCCTACGAGCAGTACTTC. It codes for CASSLVSGGSYEQYF. Drawing the rest from reference TRBV5-6 and TRBJ2-7, the complete variable domain is DAGVTQSPTHLIKTRGQQVTLRCSPKSGHDTVSWYQQALGQGPQFIFQYYEEEERQRGNFPDRFSGHQFPNYSSELNVNALLLGDSALYLCASSLVSGGSYEQYFGPGTRLTVT.

The rearrangement uses TRBV2 and TRBJ2-7; TRBD1 might be the D (5 bases). The CDR3 totals 12 residues. The germline CDR1 and CDR2 sequences are SNHLY and FYNNEI. V lost 5 bases to trimming and J lost 3 bases, with 8 bases between them. The CDR3 protein is CASSTGGYEQYF. In nucleotides, the CDR3 is TGTGCCAGCAGTACAGGCGGCTACGAGCAGTACTTC.